A single sample gave rise to the 22 T cell receptor beta chains below, sequenced in a study of cytomegalovirus exposure and HLA in healthy donors. With 60 Vbeta and 13 Jbeta primers, the PCR was carried out. The protocol was immunoSEQ multiplex PCR, while the TCRdb copy is restricted to in-frame clones and leaves out a portion. The data hold some 120,000 clones, with approximately 80% observed a single time. Source material: PBMCs. These receptors all stem from a woman in her forties in good health and CMV-seropositive.

J is TRBJ2-7 and V is TRBV6-5; 11 bases are a match to TRBD2. Germline CDR1 and CDR2: MNHEY and SVGAGI. CDR3 length equals 14 residues. V was pared by 7 bases and J by 2 bases, with 4 bases of the junction left unmatched. Here the CDR3 DNA reads TGTGCCAGCAAACGACTAGCGGGAACCTACGAGCAGTACTTC. Amino acid sequence: CASKRLAGTYEQYF.

This chain joins TRBV4-2 and TRBJ2-1; 10 bases agree with TRBD2. CDR3 length: 19 amino acids. V lost 0 bases, J lost 9 bases, and 17 bases stayed unmatched. Germline loops: CDR1 LGHNA, CDR2 YNFKEQ. The CDR3 bases are TGTGCCAGCAGCCAAGATGGGGGTGGGGGCCTAGCGGGAGCTGGTGAGCAGTTCTTC. Its translation: CASSQDGGGGLAGAGEQFF.

The V gene is TRBV7-9, the J gene TRBJ1-4; 9 positions match TRBD1. There are 17 residues in the CDR3. Germline V gene lookup returns CDR1 SEHNR and CDR2 FQNEAQ (reference sequence). J was trimmed by 6 bases and V by 5 bases; bases with no gene match: 13. CDR3 nucleotides: TGTGCCAGCAGCCCAACAAACTACAGGGGGCCTGATGAAAAACTGTTTTTT. As protein: CASSPTNYRGPDEKLFF.

The gene calls are TRBV11-2 and TRBJ2-1; the match to TRBD2 covers 12 bases. The V and J ends lost 5 bases and 5 bases, in that order; junction bases with no gene match: 10. The germline CDR1 and CDR2 sequences are SGHAT and FQNNGV. The CDR3 totals 17 residues. The CDR3 coding sequence is TGTGCCAGCAGCACCCGCCCTCTAGCGGGAGGGGACAATGAGCAGTTCTTC. This translates into CASSTRPLAGGDNEQFF.

The V call is TRBV27, the J call TRBJ1-1; D unclear. This CDR3 contains 13 residues. V was cut by 2 bases and J by 2 bases, with 6 bases left in between. Germline V gene lookup returns CDR1 MNHEY and CDR2 SMNVEV (reference sequence). The CDR3 here is CASSLEVNTEAFF. The CDR3, as DNA: TGTGCCAGCAGTTTAGAGGTAAACACTGAAGCTTTCTTT.

This clone was detected only a few times. The DNA of the CDR3 is TGTGCCAGTAGTATGACAGGATTGAACTATGGCTACACCTTC. It encodes CASSMTGLNYGYTF. V usage is TRBV19 and J usage is TRBJ1-2; tentative D call: TRBD1 (6 bases). CDR1 is LNHDA and CDR2 is SQIVND in the germline V gene (reference sequence). The CDR3 spans 14 residues. V was trimmed by 3 bases and J by 2 bases, leaving 10 bases between them.

The rearrangement links TRBV7-9 to TRBJ1-4; D might be TRBD1 (5 bases). Per the germline V gene, CDR1 is SEHNR and CDR2 is FQNEAQ (reference sequence). This CDR3 has 15 residues. Trimming stripped 3 bases from V and 0 bases from J, with 8 bases between. CDR3 DNA sequence: TGTGCCAGCAGCTTGAGACAGTCAACTAATGAAAAACTGTTTTTT. It yields the protein CASSLRQSTNEKLFF.

V usage is TRBV7-5 and J usage is TRBJ2-1; the DNA was not used to check the table's D call, TRBD1. TRBV7-5 is shown as a pseudogene. The CDR3 length is 15 residues. The CDR3 protein is CVRSLSYSSYNEQFF. For the CDR3, the DNA is TGTGTCAGAAGCTTAAGTTACAGCTCCTACAATGAGCAGTTCTTC.

V gene TRBV6-6 combines with J gene TRBJ1-5; D remains ambiguous. Between the trimmed V and J ends, which lost 8 bases and 2 bases, there was a span of 7 bases. The CDR3 runs 12 residues. Germline-derived CDR1 and CDR2 are MNHNY and SVGAGI (reference sequence). The CDR3 spells CASGQGNQPQHF. CDR3 DNA: TGTGCCAGCGGGCAGGGCAATCAGCCCCAGCATTTT.

The genes are TRBV28 and TRBJ2-1; D is perhaps TRBD2 (6 bases). Germline-derived CDR1 and CDR2 are MDHEN and SYDVKM. Trimming stripped 6 bases from V and 2 bases from J, with 14 bases between. The CDR3 has 15 residues. Here the CDR3 DNA reads TGTGCCAGCAGCACGGGACTCCCTACCTACAATGAGCAGTTCTTC. Encoded protein: CASSTGLPTYNEQFF.

The V and J genes are TRBV18 and TRBJ2-1; 15 bases map to TRBD2. The germline V gene has CDR1 KGHSH and CDR2 LQKENI. Losses at the gene ends were 6 bases for V and 8 bases for J; bases not matched to a gene: 2. This CDR3 has 14 residues. The CDR3 coding sequence is TGTGCCAGCTCCCGGACTAGCGGGAGGGATGAGCAGTTCTTC. It codes for CASSRTSGRDEQFF. The variable domain in full, with the rest retrieved from reference TRBV18 and TRBJ2-1, is NAGVMQNPRHLVRRRGQEARLRCSPMKGHSHVYWYRQLPEEGLKFMVYLQKENIIDESGMPKERFSAEFPKEGPSILRIQQVVRGDSAAYFCASSRTSGRDEQFFGPGTRLTVL.

This clone was seen more than once but under ten times. This chain uses TRBV6-5 with TRBJ2-1; a weak D match, TRBD1 (6 bases). This CDR3 is built from 13 residues. Trimming took off 6 bases at V and 7 bases at J, with 13 bases between the two ends. Germline-derived CDR1 and CDR2 are MNHEY and SVGAGI. CDR3 sequence reads: CASSQGRGNEQFF. Here the CDR3 DNA reads TGTGCCAGCAGCCAGGGAAGGGGGAATGAGCAGTTCTTC.

V is TRBV7-9 and J is TRBJ1-2, with 8 bases lining up with TRBD1. In germline, CDR1 is SEHNR, CDR2 FQNEAQ (reference sequence). This CDR3 contains 15 residues. J gave up 3 bases and V 6 bases, and 9 bases lay outside the gene matches. This CDR3 is CASRASGGADYGYTF. Written as DNA, the CDR3 is TGTGCCAGCAGGGCTTCAGGGGGCGCCGACTATGGCTACACCTTC.

The chain has TRBV2 and TRBJ1-1; no reliable D call. V was shortened by 6 bases and J by 2 bases, with 10 bases between the two germline ends. Germline V CDR1 and CDR2: SNHLY, FYNNEI. The CDR3 extends over 13 amino acids. CDR3 residues: CASRTEGNTEAFF. In DNA form, the CDR3 reads TGTGCCAGCAGGACGGAGGGTAACACTGAAGCTTTCTTT.

The V and J genes are TRBV28 and TRBJ2-7; 7 nucleotides match TRBD1. This CDR3 has 17 amino acids. Germline V gives CDR1 MDHEN, CDR2 SYDVKM. V dropped 5 bases and J dropped 1; count of bases not matched to a gene: 14. CDR3 sequence: CASSLYPLDRVSYEQYF. Written as DNA, the CDR3 is TGTGCCAGCAGTCTTTACCCACTAGACAGGGTTTCCTACGAGCAGTACTTC.

The chain joins TRBV6-6 to TRBJ1-3, with a possible D match to TRBD1 (6 bases). Germline lookup yields CDR1 MNHNY and CDR2 SVGAGI (reference sequence). CDR3 size: 15 residues. Trimming took off 2 bases at V and 5 bases at J, with 13 bases between the two ends. CDR3 residues: CASSYGTGQRNTIYF. CDR3 DNA: TGTGCCAGCAGTTACGGCACAGGGCAAAGAAACACCATATATTTT.

The sample holds one count of this clone. This chain joins TRBV30 and TRBJ1-1; D may be TRBD1 (6 bases). Germline CDR1 GTSNPN, CDR2 SVGIG (reference sequence). Between the trimmed V and J ends, which lost 0 bases and 1 base, there was a span of 9 bases. The CDR3 sequence is 14 residues long. The CDR3 coding sequence is TGTGCCTGGAGTGTACGGGGGGCGAACACTGAAGCTTTCTTT. This encodes CAWSVRGANTEAFF.

This clone showed up just a few times. V gene TRBV4-1 combines with J gene TRBJ2-1; D is unclear. The CDR3 spans 14 residues. Trimming took off 4 bases at V and 7 bases at J, with 14 bases between the two ends. Germline V gives CDR1 MGHRA, CDR2 YSYEKL. The CDR3 sequence: CASSPPSMVNEQFF. CDR3 nucleotide sequence: TGCGCCAGCAGCCCACCCTCTATGGTTAATGAGCAGTTCTTC.

The chain has TRBV28 and TRBJ2-1, with 11 bases aligning to TRBD2. From germline, CDR1 is MDHEN and CDR2 SYDVKM. CDR3 size: 15 residues. J gave up 8 bases and V 5 bases, and 8 bases lay outside the gene matches. CDR3 sequence reads: CASSLSGRAMYEQFF. CDR3 nucleotides: TGTGCCAGCAGTCTTAGCGGGAGGGCCATGTATGAGCAGTTCTTC.

The J gene is TRBJ2-1, the V gene TRBV5-1; 8 bases agree with TRBD2. The CDR3 consists of 14 residues. The germline V gene encodes CDR1 SGHRS and CDR2 YFSETQ. Trimming took 0 bases from V and 8 from J; bases not matched to a gene: 4. The DNA of the CDR3 is TGCGCCAGCAGCTTGGACCCGGGGGGGGATGAGCAGTTCTTC. Protein product: CASSLDPGGDEQFF.

This clone appeared once. The chain combines TRBV19 with TRBJ1-5; no definite D call. The CDR3 consists of 13 residues. CDR1 LNHDA and CDR2 SQIVND come from the germline V gene (reference sequence). Trimming shortened V by 9 bases and J by 3 bases, and 12 bases separated the two germline ends. The CDR3 spells CASLDRDNQPQHF. The DNA for the CDR3 is TGTGCCAGCCTCGACCGGGACAATCAGCCCCAGCATTTT.

The chain couples TRBV29-1 to TRBJ2-3, with 12 bases matching TRBD2. The CDR3 is 16 amino acids. V dropped 1 base and J dropped 4; count of bases not matched to a gene: 6. Germline CDR1 is SQVTM and CDR2 is ANQGSEA. The CDR3: CSVEGLAGESPDTQYF. The CDR3 DNA is TGCAGCGTTGAAGGACTAGCGGGAGAGAGCCCAGATACGCAGTATTTT.